Below, one T cell receptor (beta chain) is given with its context. With 6 bases removed from V and 3 bases from J, the gap between germline ends came to 14 bases. Germline V CDR1 and CDR2: SGHRS, YFSETQ. There are 14 residues in the CDR3. Researchers collected approximately 9.5 milliliters of peripheral blood from every single donor. The sample originates from a study of blood T cells in healthy people across ages. Primers used in a second PCR of roughly 7 to 12 cycles were a sample-barcoded 5' primer and a J-beta primer mix. TCRdb re-called the 5' RACE reads with MiXCR, one entry per CDR3 protein. The repertoire holds some 860,000 distinct CDR3 sequences, with roughly 56% as singletons.

The origin of this receptor is a middle-aged man in good health. Specimen: blood. The chain joins TRBV5-1 to TRBJ2-3; TRBD2 might be the D (6 bases). CDR3 loop: CASMVSGGTDTQYF. The CDR3 DNA is TGCGCCAGCATGGTTAGCGGTGGAACAGATACGCAGTATTTT.